The clone carrying this T cell receptor (beta chain) was seen only a few times. Original processing methods: Nucleated cell counts were estimated from reference gene primer amplification. This table comes from immunoSEQ multiplex PCR, and its TCRdb copy is limited to in-frame clones, with some not included. The V and J calls and clone size are taken from that table; D and trimming were inferred from the DNA. The sample records 300,000 or so clones, 70% to 90% being singletons. The length of the CDR3 is 13 residues. Germline lookup yields CDR1 KGHSH and CDR2 LQKENI. The V and J ends lost 8 bases and 4 bases, in that order; junction bases with no gene match: 4. This record belongs to a study of blood T cell repertoires in COVID-19. Study overall: Donors in the United States, Italy and Spain gave samples during acute or convalescent COVID-19. Sample material is recorded as cDNA or gDNA derived from T cells, B-cell-depleted T cells, or PBMCs.

Specimen: peripheral blood. The chain links TRBV18 to TRBJ2-2; 7 bases map to TRBD1. This TCR derives from a woman in her thirties or forties with acute or convalescent COVID-19. CDR3 bases: TGTGCCAGCGAGCCAGGGGGCACCGGGGAGCTGTTTTTT. The encoded protein is CASEPGGTGELFF.